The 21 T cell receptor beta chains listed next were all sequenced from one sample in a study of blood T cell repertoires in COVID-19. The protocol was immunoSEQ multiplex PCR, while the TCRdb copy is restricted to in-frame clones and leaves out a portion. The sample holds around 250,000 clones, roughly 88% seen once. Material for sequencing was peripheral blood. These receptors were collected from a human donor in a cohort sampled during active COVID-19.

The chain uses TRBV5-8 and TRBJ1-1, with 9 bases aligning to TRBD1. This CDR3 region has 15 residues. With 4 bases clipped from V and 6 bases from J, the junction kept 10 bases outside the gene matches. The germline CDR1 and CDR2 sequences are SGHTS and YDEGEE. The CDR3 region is CASSRGQGWEAEAFF. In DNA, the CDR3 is TGTGCCAGCAGCCGGGGACAGGGCTGGGAAGCTGAAGCTTTCTTT.

CDR3 sequence (DNA): TGTGCCAGCAGTTACGCCGGGACAGGGGAGACCCAGTACTTC. Amino acids: CASSYAGTGETQYF. The V call is TRBV6-5, the J call TRBJ2-5; 9 positions match TRBD1. The CDR3 has 14 residues. Germline loops: CDR1 MNHEY, CDR2 SVGAGI. The V and J ends lost 2 bases and 5 bases, in that order; junction bases with no gene match: 3.

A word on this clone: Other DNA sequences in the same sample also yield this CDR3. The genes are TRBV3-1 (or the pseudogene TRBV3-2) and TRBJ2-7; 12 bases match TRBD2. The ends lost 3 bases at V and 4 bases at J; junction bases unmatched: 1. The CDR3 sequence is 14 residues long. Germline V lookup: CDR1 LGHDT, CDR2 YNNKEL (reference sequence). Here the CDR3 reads CASSQGLAGYEQYF. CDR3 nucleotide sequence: TGTGCCAGCAGCCAGGGACTAGCGGGTTACGAGCAGTACTTC.

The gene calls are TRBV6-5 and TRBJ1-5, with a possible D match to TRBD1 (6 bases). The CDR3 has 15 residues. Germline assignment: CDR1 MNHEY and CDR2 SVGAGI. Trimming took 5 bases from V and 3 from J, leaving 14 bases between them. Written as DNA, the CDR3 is TGTGCCAGCAGTATTGACAGGCGTGTCAATCAGCCCCAGCATTTT. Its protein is CASSIDRRVNQPQHF.

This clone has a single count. The CDR3 DNA is TGTGCCAGTGGTAGACAGGGGACGACCGCCCCGGAGCAGTACTTC. This codes for CASGRQGTTAPEQYF. The V call is TRBV19, the J call TRBJ2-7; TRBD1 aligns across 8 bases. V gave up 8 bases and J gave up 7 bases; unmatched junction bases: 16. Per the germline V gene, CDR1 is LNHDA and CDR2 is SQIVND (reference sequence). The CDR3 has 15 residues.

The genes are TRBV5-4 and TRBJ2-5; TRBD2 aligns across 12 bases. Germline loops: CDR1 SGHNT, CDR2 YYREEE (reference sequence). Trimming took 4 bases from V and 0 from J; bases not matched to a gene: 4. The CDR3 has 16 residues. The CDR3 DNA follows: TGTGCCAGCAGCCAACGGACTAGCGGGGACCAAGAGACCCAGTACTTC. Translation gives CASSQRTSGDQETQYF.

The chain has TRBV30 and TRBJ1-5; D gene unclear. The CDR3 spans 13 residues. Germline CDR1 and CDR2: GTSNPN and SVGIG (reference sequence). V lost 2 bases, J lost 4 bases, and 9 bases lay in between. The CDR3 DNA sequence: TGTGCCTGGAGTAGACAAGATAATCAGCCCCAGCATTTT. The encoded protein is CAWSRQDNQPQHF.

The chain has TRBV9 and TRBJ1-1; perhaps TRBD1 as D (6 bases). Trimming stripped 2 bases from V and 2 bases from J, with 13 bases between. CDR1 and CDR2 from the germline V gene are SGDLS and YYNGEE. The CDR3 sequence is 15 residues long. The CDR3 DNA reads TGTGCCAGCAGCGTTGTTTCGGACAGTAACACTGAAGCTTTCTTT. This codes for CASSVVSDSNTEAFF.

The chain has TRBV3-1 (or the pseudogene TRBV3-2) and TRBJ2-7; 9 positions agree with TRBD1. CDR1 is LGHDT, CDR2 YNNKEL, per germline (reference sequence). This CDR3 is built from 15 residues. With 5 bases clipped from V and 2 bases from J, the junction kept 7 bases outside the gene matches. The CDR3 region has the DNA TGTGCCAGCAGCATCCGGGACAGGGACCCCTACGAGCAGTACTTC. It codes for CASSIRDRDPYEQYF.

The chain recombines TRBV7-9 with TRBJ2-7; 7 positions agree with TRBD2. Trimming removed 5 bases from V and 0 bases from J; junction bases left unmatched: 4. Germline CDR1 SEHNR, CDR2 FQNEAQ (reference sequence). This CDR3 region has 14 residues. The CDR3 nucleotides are TGTGCCAGCAGCCCTAGCGGACGCTCCTACGAGCAGTACTTC. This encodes CASSPSGRSYEQYF.

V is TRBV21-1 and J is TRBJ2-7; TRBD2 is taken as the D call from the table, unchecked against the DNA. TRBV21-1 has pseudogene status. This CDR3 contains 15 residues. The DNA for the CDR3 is TGTGCCAGCAGCGCACCGGGACTAATAAAATACGAGCAGTACTTC. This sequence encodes CASSAPGLIKYEQYF.

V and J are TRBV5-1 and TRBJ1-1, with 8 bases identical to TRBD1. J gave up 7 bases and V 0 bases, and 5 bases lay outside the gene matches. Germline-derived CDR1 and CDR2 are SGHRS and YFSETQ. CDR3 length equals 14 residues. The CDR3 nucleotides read TGCGCCAGCAGCTTGGCCAGGGGGCGGGTTGAAGCTTTCTTT. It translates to CASSLARGRVEAFF.

For the CDR3, the DNA is TGTGCCAGCAGCTTAGGGGCTAGCGGATTAGAGACCCAGTACTTC. Translation gives CASSLGASGLETQYF. The chain combines TRBV11-3 with TRBJ2-5, with 7 nucleotides matching TRBD2. Germline V lookup: CDR1 SGHNT, CDR2 YENEEA. CDR3 length: 15 residues. V lost 1 base, J lost 4 bases, and 6 bases stayed unmatched.

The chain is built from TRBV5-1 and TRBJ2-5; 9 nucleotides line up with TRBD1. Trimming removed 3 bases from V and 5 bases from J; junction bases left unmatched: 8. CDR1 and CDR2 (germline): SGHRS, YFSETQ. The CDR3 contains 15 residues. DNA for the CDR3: TGCGCCAGCAGCTACCGGGACAGGGAGGTGGAGACCCAGTACTTC. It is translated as CASSYRDREVETQYF.

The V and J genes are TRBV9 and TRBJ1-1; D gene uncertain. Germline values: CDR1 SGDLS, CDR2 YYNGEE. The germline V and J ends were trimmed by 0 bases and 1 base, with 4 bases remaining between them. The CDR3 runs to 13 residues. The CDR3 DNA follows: TGTGCCAGCAGCGTAGCCAGGAACACTGAAGCTTTCTTT. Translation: CASSVARNTEAFF. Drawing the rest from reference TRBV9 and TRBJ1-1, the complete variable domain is DSGVTQTPKHLITATGQRVTLRCSPRSGDLSVYWYQQSLDQGLQFLIQYYNGEERAKGNILERFSAQQFPDLHSELNLSSLELGDSALYFCASSVARNTEAFFGQGTRLTVV.

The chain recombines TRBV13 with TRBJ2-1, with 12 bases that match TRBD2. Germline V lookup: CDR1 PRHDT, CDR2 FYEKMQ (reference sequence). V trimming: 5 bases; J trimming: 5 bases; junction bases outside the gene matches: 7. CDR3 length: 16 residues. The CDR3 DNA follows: TGTGCCAGCAGCAACCGACTAGCGGGGGTGGACAATGAGCAGTTCTTC. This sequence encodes CASSNRLAGVDNEQFF.

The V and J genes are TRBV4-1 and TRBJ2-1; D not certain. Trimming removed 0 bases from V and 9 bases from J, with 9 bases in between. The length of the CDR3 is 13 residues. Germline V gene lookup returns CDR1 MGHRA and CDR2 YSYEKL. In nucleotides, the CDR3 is TGCGCCAGCAGCCAAGATTACGGGTCTGAGCAGTTCTTC. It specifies CASSQDYGSEQFF.

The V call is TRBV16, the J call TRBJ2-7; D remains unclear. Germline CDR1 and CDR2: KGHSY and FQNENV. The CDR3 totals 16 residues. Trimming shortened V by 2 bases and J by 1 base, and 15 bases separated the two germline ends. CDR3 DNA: TGTGCCAGCAGCCAAATGACTCCACGGGTTTCCTACGAGCAGTACTTC. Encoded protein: CASSQMTPRVSYEQYF.

The CDR3 DNA sequence: TGTGCCAGCAGCACCTTAACCGGGACTAGCGGGAGTTACAATGAGCAGTTCTTC. Translating gives CASSTLTGTSGSYNEQFF. The chain employs TRBV27 and TRBJ2-1, with 14 bases fitting TRBD2. This CDR3 contains 18 residues. With 6 bases clipped from V and 4 bases from J, the junction kept 11 bases outside the gene matches. CDR1 MNHEY and CDR2 SMNVEV come from the germline V gene (reference sequence).

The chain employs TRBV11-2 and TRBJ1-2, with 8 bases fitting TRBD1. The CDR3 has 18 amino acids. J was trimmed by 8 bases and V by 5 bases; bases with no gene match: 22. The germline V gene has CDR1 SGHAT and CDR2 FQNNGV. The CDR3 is CASSPTLRFGQGRSGYTF. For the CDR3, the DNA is TGTGCCAGCAGCCCAACCCTGCGATTCGGACAGGGCAGAAGCGGCTACACCTTC.

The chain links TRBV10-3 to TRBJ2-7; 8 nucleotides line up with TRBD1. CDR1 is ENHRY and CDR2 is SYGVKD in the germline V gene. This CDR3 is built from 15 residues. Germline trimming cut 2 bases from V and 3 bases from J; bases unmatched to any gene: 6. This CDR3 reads CAISEPGQADYEQYF. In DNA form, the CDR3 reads TGTGCCATCAGTGAGCCGGGACAGGCGGACTACGAGCAGTACTTC.